Presented here are 8 T cell receptor beta chains from one specimen sequenced in a study of PD-L1 blockade in urothelial cancer. TCRdb's copy holds only in-frame clones and misses some; the assay was immunoSEQ multiplex PCR. The sample records about 90,000 clones, approximately 82% being singletons. The time point was: peripheral blood 6 weeks after treatment start. The sequencing here drew on PBMCs, taken around atezolizumab (anti-PD-L1) treatment. The source of these receptors is a man aged 70-80 years with urothelial cancer.

CDR3 sequence reads: CASFRSYTEAFF. In DNA, the CDR3 is TGTGCCAGCTTCCGGAGTTACACTGAAGCTTTCTTT. This chain uses TRBV6-6 with TRBJ1-1; D remains unclear. The CDR3 loop spans 12 amino acids. Germline V gene lookup returns CDR1 MNHNY and CDR2 SVGAGI (reference sequence). Trimming removed 8 bases at V and 3 bases at J, with 10 bases between.

This clone was detected only a few times. The rearrangement joins TRBV28 to TRBJ2-5; 9 positions agree with TRBD1. The germline V gene has CDR1 MDHEN and CDR2 SYDVKM. The CDR3 covers 15 residues. The J segment lost 2 bases and the V segment lost 3 bases, leaving 4 bases of the junction unmatched. The CDR3: CASSFPGQGQETQYF. The CDR3 DNA follows: TGTGCCAGCAGTTTTCCGGGACAGGGACAAGAGACCCAGTACTTC.

V gene TRBV27 combines with J gene TRBJ2-2, with D perhaps TRBD2 (6 bases). This CDR3 is built from 16 residues. V lost 11 bases and J lost 6, with 25 bases in between. Germline CDR1 and CDR2: MNHEY and SMNVEV (reference sequence). The CDR3 DNA reads as TGTGCCGCTTCTCGAGTTGGAGGGTATCTAGCCGGGGAGCTGTTTTTT. This translates into CAASRVGGYLAGELFF.

This chain uses TRBV2 with TRBJ1-5; D call uncertain. V was pared by 3 bases and J by 3 bases, with 12 bases between. The CDR3 sequence is 15 residues long. Germline V gene lookup returns CDR1 SNHLY and CDR2 FYNNEI. The CDR3 coding sequence is TGTGCCAGCAGTGATTACGGCGACAACAATCAGCCCCAGCATTTT. Translated: CASSDYGDNNQPQHF.

The chain joins TRBV29-1 to TRBJ2-1; 12 bases map to TRBD1. From germline, CDR1 is SQVTM and CDR2 ANQGSEA. Trimming cost V 4 bases and J 10 bases; bases outside gene matches: 8. This CDR3 spans 14 amino acids. CDR3: CSVVRDRGLVEQFF. The CDR3 nucleotides read TGCAGCGTTGTCCGGGACAGGGGGCTGGTAGAGCAGTTCTTC.

The genes are TRBV30 and TRBJ1-2; D perhaps matches TRBD1 (6 bases). The CDR3 covers 13 residues. Deletions cut 4 bases from V and 0 bases from J, with 9 bases between. Germline V gene sequence: CDR1 GTSNPN, CDR2 SVGIG (reference sequence). This CDR3 reads CAWMRTANYGYTF. CDR3 DNA sequence: TGTGCCTGGATGAGGACAGCTAACTATGGCTACACCTTC.

The gene calls are TRBV7-3 and TRBJ2-4; 10 nucleotides match TRBD1. The CDR3 totals 14 residues. Germline-derived CDR1 and CDR2 are SGHTA and FQGTGA. Trimming removed 4 bases from V and 6 bases from J; junction bases left unmatched: 3. CDR3 protein: CASSSGQGRNIQYF. The DNA for the CDR3 is TGTGCCAGCAGCTCGGGACAGGGGAGAAACATTCAGTACTTC.

J is TRBJ1-5 and V is TRBV15; a possible D gene is TRBD1 (5 bases). Looked up from germline, CDR1 is LNHNV and CDR2 is YYDKDF (reference sequence). The length of the CDR3 is 15 residues. Trimming left V 1 base short and J 9 bases short, with 16 bases between. This chain's CDR3 is CATSRAWGGSPPQHF. The CDR3 DNA reads as TGTGCCACCAGCAGAGCTTGGGGGGGGTCGCCGCCCCAGCATTTT. Based on the CDR3 plus reference TRBV15 and TRBJ1-5, the full variable domain is DAMVIQNPRYQVTQFGKPVTLSCSQTLNHNVMYWYQQKSSQAPKLLFHYYDKDFNNEADTPDNFQSRRPNTSFCFLDIRSPGLGDTAMYLCATSRAWGGSPPQHFGDGTRLSIL.